This is a list of T cell receptor beta chains from one sample in a study of blood T cells in healthy people across ages. TCRdb ran MiXCR on the 5' RACE reads and lists one entry per CDR3 protein. The sample lists hundreds of thousands of distinct CDR3 sequences; more than 40% were seen once. Sequenced: blood. The receptors shown here come from a man in his 60s in good health. Both conserved end residues are part of each CDR3. Fields, in order: clone size, V gene, J gene, D gene, CDR3 protein, CDR3 DNA. The D gene is left open where the match is weak. Only part of the rows carry a size: once, few, many, or a class if the clone is expanded.

-	TRBV6-1	TRBJ2-3	TRBD2	CASRVERGGLSDTQYF	TGTGCCAGCAGGGTTGAGCGGGGGGGCCTTTCAGATACGCAGTATTTT
-	TRBV9	TRBJ2-7	TRBD2	CASSVGGIYEQYF	TGTGCCAGCAGCGTGGGGGGGATTTACGAGCAGTACTTC
few	TRBV12-5	TRBJ1-5	-	CAKYAVPQNQPQHF	TGTGCAAAGTATGCCGTCCCCCAAAATCAGCCCCAGCATTTT
-	TRBV11-2	TRBJ1-1	-	CASSLEVDGTEAFF	TGTGCCAGCAGCTTAGAGGTAGATGGTACTGAAGCTTTCTTT
once	TRBV19	TRBJ2-3	-	CASTKGPTLYTDTQYF	TGTGCCAGTACGAAAGGACCCACTCTCTACACAGATACGCAGTATTTT
few	TRBV20-1	TRBJ1-2	TRBD1	CSANRDSTYGYTF	TGCAGCGCGAACCGGGACAGCACCTATGGCTACACCTTC
-	TRBV9	TRBJ2-2	-	CASTTNIGAGELFF	TGTGCCAGCACCACCAACATTGGGGCCGGGGAGCTGTTTTTT
-	TRBV15	TRBJ2-7	-	CATSGGGDYEQYF	TGTGCCACCAGCGGGGGTGGGGACTACGAGCAGTACTTC
-	TRBV11-2	TRBJ2-5	-	CASSRQNGKQETQYF	TGTGCCAGCAGCCGACAGAATGGAAAGCAAGAGACCCAGTACTTC
-	TRBV20-1	TRBJ2-1	TRBD1	CSAKSGTGGHNEQFF	TGCAGTGCAAAATCCGGGACAGGGGGACACAATGAGCAGTTCTTC
-	TRBV20-1	TRBJ2-3	-	CSANGWQGDPTDTQYF	TGCAGTGCTAACGGGTGGCAGGGTGACCCTACAGATACGCAGTATTTT
once	TRBV25-1	TRBJ1-4	-	CASSELYPGEKLFF	TGTGCCAGCAGTGAATTATACCCTGGAGAAAAACTGTTTTTT
-	TRBV11-2	TRBJ1-2	TRBD1	CASSRRDRPNYGYTF	TGTGCCAGCAGCCGCCGGGACAGGCCGAACTATGGCTACACCTTC
few	TRBV2	TRBJ1-1	TRBD1	CASSAGQGARSFF	TGTGCCAGCAGTGCCGGACAGGGGGCTCGTTCTTTCTTT
-	TRBV29-1	TRBJ2-5	-	CSAGETQYF	TGCAGCGCGGGTGAGACCCAGTACTTC
-	TRBV13	TRBJ1-2	TRBD1	CASSLGDRGRMGYGYTF	TGTGCCAGCAGCTTAGGGGACAGGGGAAGGATGGGCTATGGCTACACCTTC
-	TRBV7-8	TRBJ1-5	-	CASSLGGLGPQHF	TGTGCCAGCAGCTTAGGCGGCTTAGGGCCCCAGCATTTT
-	TRBV20-1	TRBJ2-2	TRBD1	CSARDIRTGRSGELFF	TGCAGTGCTAGAGATATAAGGACAGGGCGTTCCGGGGAGCTGTTTTTT
-	TRBV5-1	TRBJ2-3	-	CASSYAGGRTDTQYF	TGCGCCAGCAGCTACGCCGGGGGGCGCACAGATACGCAGTATTTT
few	TRBV15	TRBJ2-7	-	CATSREGARTYEQYF	TGTGCCACCAGCAGAGAGGGGGCTCGAACCTACGAGCAGTACTTC
-	TRBV2	TRBJ1-2	-	CASSEASGGYGYTF	TGTGCCAGCAGTGAAGCATCGGGGGGCTATGGCTACACCTTC
-	TRBV29-1	TRBJ1-1	-	CSVDSQMNTEAFF	TGCAGCGTTGACTCACAGATGAACACTGAAGCTTTCTTT
-	TRBV5-1	TRBJ2-7	TRBD1	CASSLEAPYRGDEQYF	TGCGCCAGCAGCTTGGAGGCACCTTACAGGGGGGACGAGCAGTACTTC
once	TRBV5-1	TRBJ2-3	TRBD2	CASSLSGGERDTQYF	TGCGCCAGCAGCTTGAGCGGGGGTGAGAGAGATACGCAGTATTTT
-	TRBV29-1	TRBJ1-2	-	CSGEDLRGYTF	TGCAGCGGTGAAGATCTGAGGGGCTACACCTTC
-	TRBV6-6	TRBJ2-1	-	CATVDSSYNEQFF	TGTGCCACCGTAGACAGTTCCTACAATGAGCAGTTCTTC
-	TRBV7-4	TRBJ1-5	-	CPKARGSQSNSNQPQHF	TGCCCCAAGGCCCGGGGTAGCCAGTCCAATAGCAATCAGCCCCAGCATTTT
once	TRBV9	TRBJ2-3	-	CASTRGQSTDTQYF	TGTGCCAGCACGCGGGGACAAAGCACAGATACGCAGTATTTT
-	TRBV27	TRBJ2-3	-	CASSPNPRGDNADTQYF	TGTGCCAGCAGTCCTAACCCCCGGGGCGATAACGCAGATACGCAGTATTTT
-	TRBV27	TRBJ2-3	-	CASSVTGRTDTQYF	TGTGCCAGCAGTGTAACAGGGCGCACAGATACGCAGTATTTT
few	TRBV28	TRBJ1-2	-	CASTRSSGGYTF	TGTGCCAGCACCCGCAGTTCGGGTGGCTACACCTTC
-	TRBV10-1	TRBJ2-1	TRBD2	CASSAGAAGDNEQFF	TGCGCCAGCAGTGCAGGGGCAGCGGGGGACAATGAGCAGTTCTTC
-	TRBV12-3/TRBV12-4	TRBJ2-7	-	CASSGPGAYNEQYF	TGTGCCAGCAGTGGGCCAGGGGCCTACAATGAGCAGTACTTC
-	TRBV20-1	TRBJ1-5	-	CSARTPDWGQPQHF	TGCAGTGCTAGAACCCCAGATTGGGGGCAGCCCCAGCATTTT
-	TRBV10-3	TRBJ2-1	TRBD1	CAISGGQGAEQFF	TGTGCCATCAGTGGTGGACAGGGGGCTGAGCAGTTCTTC
-	TRBV20-1	TRBJ2-1	TRBD2	CSARGGNANEQFF	TGCAGTGCTAGGGGAGGGAATGCAAATGAGCAGTTCTTC
-	TRBV20-1	TRBJ1-1	-	CSAPRYTEAFF	TGCAGTGCTCCAAGGTACACTGAAGCTTTCTTT
-	TRBV20-1	TRBJ2-7	TRBD2	CSATRGSGFYEQYF	TGCAGTGCCACGCGGGGGTCCGGCTTCTACGAGCAGTACTTC
-	TRBV20-1	TRBJ2-1	TRBD2	CSALGLAGGRMQFF	TGCAGTGCTCTAGGTCTAGCGGGGGGGCGGATGCAGTTCTTC
-	TRBV25-1	TRBJ1-4	TRBD1	CAGSEGTGGGNEKLFF	TGTGCCGGCAGTGAAGGGACAGGGGGCGGGAATGAAAAACTGTTTTTT
-	TRBV6-2/TRBV6-3	TRBJ2-7	TRBD1	CASRPGTGINYEQYF	TGTGCCAGCAGGCCCGGGACAGGCATAAACTACGAGCAGTACTTC
few	TRBV20-1	TRBJ1-1	TRBD1	CSASRDRTNTEAFF	TGCAGTGCTAGCCGGGACAGGACAAACACTGAAGCTTTCTTT
-	TRBV5-6	TRBJ1-2	-	CASSLGQVKVYGYTF	TGTGCCAGCAGCTTGGGACAGGTAAAGGTCTATGGCTACACCTTC
few	TRBV20-1	TRBJ1-2	TRBD1	CSADRGSYGYTF	TGCAGTGCGGACAGGGGAAGCTATGGCTACACCTTC
few	TRBV28	TRBJ1-2	-	CASSLAVIYGYTF	TGTGCCAGCAGTTTAGCCGTAATCTATGGCTACACCTTC
-	TRBV27	TRBJ2-7	-	CASKPGWSYEQYF	TGTGCCAGTAAACCAGGGTGGTCGTACGAGCAGTACTTC
few	TRBV7-2	TRBJ2-7	-	CASSAPGQEGCEQYF	TGTGCCAGCAGCGCGCCGGGACAAGAAGGGTGCGAGCAGTACTTC
-	TRBV20-1	TRBJ2-7	-	CSARELDAYEQYF	TGCAGTGCTAGAGAACTAGACGCCTACGAGCAGTACTTC
-	TRBV12-3/TRBV12-4	TRBJ2-7	TRBD2	CASSPTVAGGSYEQYF	TGTGCCAGCAGTCCGACCGTTGCGGGGGGCTCCTACGAGCAGTACTTC
-	TRBV6-2/TRBV6-3	TRBJ1-1	-	CASTDTRTSRAEAFF	TGTGCCAGCACCGACACCAGAACCTCAAGGGCCGAAGCTTTCTTT